These 10 T cell receptor beta chains were sequenced from one sample in a study of neoadjuvant anti-PD-1 for oral cavity cancer (dated by TCRdb to the early 2020s). Library method: the immunoSEQ multiplex PCR assay. TCRdb carries this immuneACCESS record with in-frame sequences only. Its versions omit some clonotypes, under half of them owing to an unresolved V gene in the studies checked, with the rest unexplained. This sample gives about 14,000 clones in total; roughly two thirds of them show up just once. About 3% of the sample is in the top ten clones. The time point label corresponds to: before neoadjuvant nivolumab. The sample here was PBMCs, taken before nivolumab (anti-PD-1) treatment. The receptor source for this set is a person aged 40-85 years with oral cavity squamous cell carcinoma.

The V gene is TRBV7-9, the J gene TRBJ1-1; possible D gene TRBD1, 6 bases. V was pared by 5 bases and J by 8 bases, with 9 bases between. The CDR3 consists of 11 residues. Germline V gene data show CDR1 as SEHNR and CDR2 as FQNEAQ (reference sequence). Written as DNA, the CDR3 is TGTGCCAGCAGCCTGACAGGAGAAGCTTTCTTT. Its protein product is CASSLTGEAFF.

This clone came up a few times. The V gene is TRBV6-4, the J gene TRBJ2-6, with D tentatively TRBD1 (6 bases). This CDR3 spans 16 amino acids. The germline V gene has CDR1 MRHNA and CDR2 SNTAGT. V was shortened by 6 bases and J by 0 bases, with 12 bases between the two germline ends. CDR3 nucleotide sequence: TGTGCCAGCAGCCCGGACAGAAACTCTGGGGCCAACGTCCTGACTTTC. This translates into CASSPDRNSGANVLTF.

The V call is TRBV15, the J call TRBJ2-1; D is uncertain. This CDR3 comprises 16 residues. Trimming removed 0 bases from V and 1 base from J, with 10 bases in between. Germline V lookup: CDR1 LNHNV, CDR2 YYDKDF (reference sequence). CDR3 region: CATSRDLLYSYNEQFF. The CDR3 DNA reads TGTGCCACCAGCAGAGATCTACTATATTCCTACAATGAGCAGTTCTTC.

The genes are TRBV5-4 and TRBJ2-2; 7 nucleotides line up with TRBD1. The germline CDR1 and CDR2 sequences are SGHNT and YYREEE (reference sequence). The ends lost 2 bases at V and 4 bases at J; junction bases unmatched: 5. The length of the CDR3 is 15 residues. The CDR3 loop is CASSLEGAGTGELFF. In nucleotides, the CDR3 is TGTGCCAGCAGCTTAGAGGGGGCCGGCACCGGGGAGCTGTTTTTT.

The V and J genes are TRBV30 and TRBJ1-4; possibly TRBD1 for D (6 bases). This CDR3 comprises 16 residues. Germline values: CDR1 GTSNPN, CDR2 SVGIG (reference sequence). Trimming took off 8 bases at V and 0 bases at J, with 19 bases between the two ends. The CDR3 DNA reads as TGTGCCACCCGAGTCGGGGGCACAACAACTAATGAAAAACTGTTTTTT. Its translation: CATRVGGTTTNEKLFF.

CDR3 bases: TGTGCCAGCAGTTCTAGCGGGACCCTTCCAGATACGCAGTATTTT. This translates into CASSSSGTLPDTQYF. The chain links TRBV27 to TRBJ2-3; 9 bases line up with TRBD2. The germline gives CDR1 MNHEY, CDR2 SMNVEV (reference sequence). This CDR3 region has 15 residues. V lost 4 bases to trimming and J lost 4 bases; unmatched junction nucleotides: 6.

The chain employs TRBV10-3 and TRBJ1-1; D gene ambiguous. Looked up from germline, CDR1 is ENHRY and CDR2 is SYGVKD. V lost 4 bases and J 5 bases, leaving 11 bases between the germline ends. The CDR3 has 13 amino acids. CDR3 DNA: TGTGCCATCAGTGCCCCCGATGGGACTGAAGCTTTCTTT. It encodes CAISAPDGTEAFF.

This chain uses TRBV5-1 with TRBJ1-1; a weak D match, TRBD1 (5 bases). The CDR3 contains 14 residues. Per germline, CDR1 SGHRS and CDR2 YFSETQ. Trimming took 4 bases from V and 1 from J, leaving 11 bases between them. The CDR3: CASSAWQGNTEAFF. The CDR3 DNA reads TGCGCCAGCAGCGCGTGGCAGGGGAACACTGAAGCTTTCTTT.

The chain uses TRBV7-2 and TRBJ1-1; perhaps TRBD1 as D (5 bases). Between the trimmed V and J ends, which lost 5 bases and 6 bases, there was a span of 13 bases. Germline V CDR1 and CDR2: SGHTA, FQGNSA. The CDR3 covers 13 residues. The CDR3 loop reads CASSERGRPEAFF. In nucleotides, the CDR3 is TGTGCCAGCAGCGAAAGGGGACGACCTGAAGCTTTCTTT.

V usage is TRBV28 and J usage is TRBJ2-7, with D possibly matching TRBD1 (5 bases). The CDR3 totals 13 residues. The ends were cut back, 3 bases at V and 7 bases at J, with 13 bases in the middle. From germline, CDR1 is MDHEN and CDR2 SYDVKM. CDR3 nucleotides: TGTGCCAGCAGTTTTGAAGGGGCGCGTGAGCAGTACTTC. It yields the protein CASSFEGAREQYF.